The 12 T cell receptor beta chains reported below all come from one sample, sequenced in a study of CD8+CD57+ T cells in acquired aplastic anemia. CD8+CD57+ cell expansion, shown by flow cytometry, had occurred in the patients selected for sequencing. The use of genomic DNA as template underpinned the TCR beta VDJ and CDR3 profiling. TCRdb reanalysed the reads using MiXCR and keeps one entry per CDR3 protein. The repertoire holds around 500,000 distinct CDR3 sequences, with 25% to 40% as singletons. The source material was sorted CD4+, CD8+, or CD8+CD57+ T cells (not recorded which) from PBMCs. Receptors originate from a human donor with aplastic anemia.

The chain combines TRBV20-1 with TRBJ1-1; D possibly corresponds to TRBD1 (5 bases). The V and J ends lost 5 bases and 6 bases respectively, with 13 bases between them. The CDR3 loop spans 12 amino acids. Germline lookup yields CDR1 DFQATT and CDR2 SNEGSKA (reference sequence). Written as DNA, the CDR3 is TGCAGTGCTGACGGGGGTTGGGCTGAAGCTTTCTTT. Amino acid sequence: CSADGGWAEAFF.

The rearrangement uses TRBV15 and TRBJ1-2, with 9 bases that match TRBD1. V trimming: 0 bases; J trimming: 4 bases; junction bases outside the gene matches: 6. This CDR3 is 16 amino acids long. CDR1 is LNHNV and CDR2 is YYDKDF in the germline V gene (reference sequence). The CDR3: CATSRDRDRGSYGYTF. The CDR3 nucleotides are TGTGCCACCAGCAGAGATAGAGACAGGGGGTCCTATGGCTACACCTTC.

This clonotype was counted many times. The CDR3 coding sequence is TGCAGCCCCTACCGGGCCCTCTACAATGAGCAGTTCTTC. This sequence encodes CSPYRALYNEQFF. The gene calls are TRBV29-1 and TRBJ2-1; the D is unclear. Germline CDR1 SQVTM, CDR2 ANQGSEA. Trimming pared 8 bases from V and 3 bases from J, leaving 14 bases between. The CDR3 is made up of 13 amino acids.

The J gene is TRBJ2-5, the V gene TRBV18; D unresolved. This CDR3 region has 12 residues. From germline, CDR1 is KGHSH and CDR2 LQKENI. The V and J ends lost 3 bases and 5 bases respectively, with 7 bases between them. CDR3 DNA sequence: TGTGCCAGCTCACCGGGCAAGGAGACCCAGTACTTC. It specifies CASSPGKETQYF.

CDR3 protein: CASSPRQRTDTQYF. The CDR3 nucleotides are TGTGCCAGCAGCCCCCGACAGAGAACAGATACGCAGTATTTT. This sequence joins TRBV11-2 and TRBJ2-3; weak D call: TRBD1 (5 bases). The length of the CDR3 is 14 residues. V gave up 5 bases and J gave up 3 bases, with 12 bases separating them. Germline loops: CDR1 SGHAT, CDR2 FQNNGV.

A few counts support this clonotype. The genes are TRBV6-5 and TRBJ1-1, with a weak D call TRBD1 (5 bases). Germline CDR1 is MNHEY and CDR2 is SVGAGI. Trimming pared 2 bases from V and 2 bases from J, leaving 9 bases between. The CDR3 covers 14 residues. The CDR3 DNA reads TGTGCCAGCAGTTACGGAGGGGAAAACACTGAAGCTTTCTTT. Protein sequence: CASSYGGENTEAFF.

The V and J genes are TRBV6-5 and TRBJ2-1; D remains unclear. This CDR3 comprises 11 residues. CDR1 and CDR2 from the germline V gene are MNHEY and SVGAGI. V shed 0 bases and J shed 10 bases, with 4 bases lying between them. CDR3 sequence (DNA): TGTGCCAGCAGTTACTCGCTAGAGCAGTTCTTC. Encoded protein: CASSYSLEQFF.

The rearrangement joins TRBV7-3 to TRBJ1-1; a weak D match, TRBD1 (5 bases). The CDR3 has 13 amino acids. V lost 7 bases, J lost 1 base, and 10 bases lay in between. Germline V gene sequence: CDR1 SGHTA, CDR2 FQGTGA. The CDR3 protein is CASKDNPNTEAFF. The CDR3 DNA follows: TGTGCCAGCAAGGACAACCCGAACACTGAAGCTTTCTTT.

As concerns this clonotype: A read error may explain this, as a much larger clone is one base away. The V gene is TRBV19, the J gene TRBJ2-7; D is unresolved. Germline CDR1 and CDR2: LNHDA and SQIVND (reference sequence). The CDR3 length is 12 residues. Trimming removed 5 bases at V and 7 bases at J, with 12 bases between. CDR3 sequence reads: CASSLTNGEQYF. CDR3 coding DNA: TGTGCCAGTAGTCTCACTAACGGGGAGCAGTACTTC.

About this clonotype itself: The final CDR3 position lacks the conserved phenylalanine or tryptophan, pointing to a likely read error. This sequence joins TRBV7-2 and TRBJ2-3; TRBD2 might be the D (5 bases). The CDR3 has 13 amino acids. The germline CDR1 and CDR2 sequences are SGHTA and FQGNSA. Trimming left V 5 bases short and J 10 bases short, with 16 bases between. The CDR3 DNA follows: TGTGCCAGCAGCGCTTATCACCCCGGGGCGCAGTATTCT. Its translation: CASSAYHPGAQYS.

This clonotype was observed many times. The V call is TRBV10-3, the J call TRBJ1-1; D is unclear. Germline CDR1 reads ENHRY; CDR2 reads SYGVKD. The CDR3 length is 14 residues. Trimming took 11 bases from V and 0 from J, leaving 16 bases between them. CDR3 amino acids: CASRQRQMNTEAFF. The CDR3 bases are TGTGCCTCCCGGCAGCGCCAAATGAACACTGAAGCTTTCTTT.

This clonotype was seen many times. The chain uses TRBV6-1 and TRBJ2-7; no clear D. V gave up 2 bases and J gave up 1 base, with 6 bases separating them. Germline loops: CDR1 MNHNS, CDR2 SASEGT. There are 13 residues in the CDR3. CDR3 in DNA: TGTGCCAGCAGTGAAAGATCGTCCTACGAGCAGTACTTC. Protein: CASSERSSYEQYF.